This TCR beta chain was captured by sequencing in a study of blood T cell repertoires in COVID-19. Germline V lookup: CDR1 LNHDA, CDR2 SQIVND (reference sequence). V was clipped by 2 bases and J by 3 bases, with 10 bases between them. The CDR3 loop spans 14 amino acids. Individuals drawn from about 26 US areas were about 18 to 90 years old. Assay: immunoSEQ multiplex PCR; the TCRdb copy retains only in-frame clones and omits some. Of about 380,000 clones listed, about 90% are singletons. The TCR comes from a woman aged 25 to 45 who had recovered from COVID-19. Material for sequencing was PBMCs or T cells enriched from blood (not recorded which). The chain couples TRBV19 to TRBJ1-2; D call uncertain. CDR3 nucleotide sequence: TGTGCCAGTAGTATATCTCCCTCCCACTATGGCTACACCTTC. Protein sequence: CASSISPSHYGYTF. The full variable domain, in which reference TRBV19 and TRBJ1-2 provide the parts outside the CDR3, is DGGITQSPKYLFRKEGQNVTLSCEQNLNHDAMYWYRQDPGQGLRLIYYSQIVNDFQKGDIAEGYSVSREKKESFPLTVTSAQKNPTAFYLCASSISPSHYGYTFGSGTRLTVV.